This entry concerns a single T cell receptor beta chain. The record originates from a study of blood T cell repertoires in COVID-19. Across the study: The origin of the acute and convalescent COVID-19 samples was the United States, Italy and Spain. PBMCs, B-cell-depleted T cells, or T cells provided the cDNA or gDNA that made up the material.

Libraries were prepared by immunoSEQ multiplex PCR; TCRdb keeps only in-frame clonotypes and omits some of them. The data contain approximately 220,000 clones, about nine tenths of them seen just once; the ten biggest clones take up just over 2.5%. Participant ages covered roughly 18 to 89 years across 24 US areas. The study assigned cohorts using participant-reported clinical history. Source material: PBMCs or T cells enriched from blood (not recorded which). The TCR was taken from a woman under 40 who had recovered from COVID-19.

CDR3 bases: TGCGCCAGCAGCCAAGACCCCCGGCAGGCTGAAGCTTTCTTT. Amino acids: CASSQDPRQAEAFF. The rearrangement joins TRBV4-3 to TRBJ1-1, with no clear D. The germline V and J ends were trimmed by 0 bases and 6 bases, with 11 bases remaining between them. The CDR3 is 14 residues long. Germline V gene lookup returns CDR1 LGHNA and CDR2 YSLEER.